The 21 T cell receptor beta chains given below trace back to one sample, sequenced in a study of blood T cell repertoires in COVID-19. Data came from immunoSEQ multiplex PCR; TCRdb stores just in-frame clones and leaves some out. The table has some 98,000 clones, roughly 84% seen once. The sample consisted of peripheral blood. The source is a man in his sixties with acute or convalescent COVID-19.

This chain connects TRBV7-2 to TRBJ1-6; TRBD1 aligns across 10 bases. The germline gives CDR1 SGHTA, CDR2 FQGNSA. V was clipped by 5 bases and J by 7 bases; unmatched bases: 5. The CDR3 runs 15 residues. The CDR3 sequence: CASSQGTGVNSPLHF. The CDR3 nucleotides read TGTGCCAGCAGCCAAGGGACAGGGGTAAATTCACCCCTCCACTTT.

This clone occurred a few times. The CDR3 here is CASSPPTRQETQYF. For the CDR3, the DNA is TGTGCCAGCTCACCACCGACCAGGCAAGAGACCCAGTACTTC. This chain links TRBV18 with TRBJ2-5; no definite D call. Per germline, CDR1 KGHSH and CDR2 LQKENI. The CDR3 is 14 residues long. Deletions cut 0 bases from V and 2 bases from J, with 7 bases between.

CDR3 sequence reads: CASSYWGGARANEQYF. Written as DNA, the CDR3 is TGTGCCAGCAGTTACTGGGGGGGCGCTAGGGCTAACGAGCAGTACTTC. The V and J genes are TRBV6-5 and TRBJ2-7; D might be TRBD2 (7 bases). Looked up from germline, CDR1 is MNHEY and CDR2 is SVGAGI. The CDR3 contains 16 residues. V lost 1 base to trimming and J lost 5 bases, with 18 bases between them.

This clone is a singleton in its sample. V usage is TRBV14 and J usage is TRBJ1-1, with D possibly matching TRBD1 (6 bases). The germline V and J ends were trimmed by 4 bases and 1 base, with 16 bases remaining between them. This CDR3 has 16 residues. CDR1 is SGHDN and CDR2 is FVKESK in the germline V gene. The CDR3 protein is CASSLNKGQKNTEAFF. The CDR3 bases are TGTGCCAGCAGCCTCAACAAGGGACAAAAGAACACTGAAGCTTTCTTT.

This chain uses TRBV27 with TRBJ2-5, with D tentatively TRBD1 (5 bases). The CDR3 covers 13 residues. V shed 6 bases and J shed 4 bases, with 12 bases lying between them. Looked up from germline, CDR1 is MNHEY and CDR2 is SMNVEV (reference sequence). CDR3 residues: CASSPGHRETQYF. CDR3 bases: TGTGCCAGCAGCCCTGGACACAGAGAGACCCAGTACTTC.

J is TRBJ2-2 and V is TRBV24-1, with 11 bases lining up with TRBD1. This CDR3 is built from 16 residues. Looked up from germline, CDR1 is KGHDR and CDR2 is SFDVKD. The V segment lost 8 bases and the J segment 1 base; nucleotides outside the gene matches: 5. The CDR3 nucleotides read TGTGCCACCACCGGGGGACAGGGGGTGAACACCGGGGAGCTGTTTTTT. It specifies CATTGGQGVNTGELFF.

J is TRBJ2-5 and V is TRBV19; 7 nucleotides agree with TRBD1. This CDR3 contains 17 residues. The V segment lost 8 bases and the J segment 5 bases; nucleotides outside the gene matches: 20. The germline V gene has CDR1 LNHDA and CDR2 SQIVND (reference sequence). In nucleotides, the CDR3 is TGTGCCAGTGGCCTCATGTATGGGAGACAGGGATCGGAGACCCAGTACTTC. This codes for CASGLMYGRQGSETQYF.

The chain combines TRBV28 with TRBJ2-2; 9 bases align to TRBD2. Germline CDR1 is MDHEN and CDR2 is SYDVKM. This CDR3 spans 14 amino acids. This chain's CDR3 is CAYRSGGLGGELFF. In nucleotides, the CDR3 is TGTGCTTATCGCAGCGGGGGGCTCGGCGGGGAGCTGTTTTTT.

In nucleotides, the CDR3 is TGTGCTAGTGGTTTGGTATCCAGGGGAAACGAGCAGTACGTC. This encodes CASGLVSRGNEQYV. The chain employs TRBV12-5 and TRBJ2-7; a weak D match, TRBD1 (6 bases). This CDR3 is built from 14 residues. The germline V gene has CDR1 LGHNT and CDR2 FRNRAP. The V end was cut by 0 bases, the J end by 5 bases, with 11 bases between.

The chain recombines TRBV9 with TRBJ2-3, with D maybe TRBD2 (5 bases). Trimming shortened V by 4 bases and J by 1 base, and 13 bases separated the two germline ends. The CDR3 totals 15 residues. Germline CDR1 SGDLS, CDR2 YYNGEE. The chain's CDR3 is CASSPRGSGTDTQYF. CDR3 DNA: TGTGCCAGCAGCCCTCGGGGTTCAGGCACAGATACGCAGTATTTT.

The chain joins TRBV7-3 to TRBJ1-2; tentative D call: TRBD1 (5 bases). Trimming cost V 2 bases and J 8 bases, with 15 bases left between them. CDR3 length: 14 amino acids. The germline V gene encodes CDR1 SGHTA and CDR2 FQGTGA. The DNA for the CDR3 is TGTGCCAGCAGCTTATACCCAGGGCTAGGCGGCTACACCTTC. This sequence encodes CASSLYPGLGGYTF. Drawing the rest from reference TRBV7-3 and TRBJ1-2, the complete variable domain is GAGVSQTPSNKVTEKGKYVELRCDPISGHTALYWYRQSLGQGPEFLIYFQGTGAADDSGLPNDRFFAVRPEGSVSTLKIQRTERGDSAVYLCASSLYPGLGGYTFGSGTRLTVV.

The DNA of the CDR3 is TGTGCCAGCAGCCCTGGGCCCCCTGGAAACACCATATATTTT. Encoded protein: CASSPGPPGNTIYF. This chain uses TRBV7-6 with TRBJ1-3; D gene unclear. Per germline, CDR1 SGHVS and CDR2 FNYEAQ. This CDR3 has 14 amino acids. Trimming shortened V by 5 bases and J by 2 bases, and 10 bases separated the two germline ends. Full variable domain (remainder filled in from reference TRBV7-6 and TRBJ1-3): GAGVSQSPRYKVTKRGQDVALRCDPISGHVSLYWYRQALGQGPEFLTYFNYEAQQDKSGLPNDRFSAERPEGSISTLTIQRTEQRDSAMYRCASSPGPPGNTIYFGEGSWLTVV.

The chain links TRBV5-1 to TRBJ2-3, with D tentatively TRBD1 (6 bases). Germline assignment: CDR1 SGHRS and CDR2 YFSETQ. V was shortened by 0 bases and J by 1 base, with 9 bases between the two germline ends. The CDR3 consists of 15 residues. The CDR3 loop is CASSLEGVGTDTQYF. In DNA, the CDR3 is TGCGCCAGCAGCTTGGAGGGGGTAGGCACAGATACGCAGTATTTT.

The chain employs TRBV6-5 and TRBJ1-1; D perhaps matches TRBD1 (5 bases). There are 15 residues in the CDR3. The V and J ends lost 6 bases and 2 bases respectively, with 16 bases between them. Germline V gives CDR1 MNHEY, CDR2 SVGAGI. CDR3 nucleotides: TGTGCCAGCAGCTTTGCCGGACAAGTCAACACTGAAGCTTTCTTT. Its protein product is CASSFAGQVNTEAFF.

The chain combines TRBV27 with TRBJ2-1; 11 bases align to TRBD1. Germline CDR1 reads MNHEY; CDR2 reads SMNVEV (reference sequence). Unmatched junction bases numbered 4, after V lost 7 bases and J lost 5 bases. This CDR3 spans 14 amino acids. As DNA, the CDR3 is TGTGCCAGCACCCGGGACAGGGGGAACAATGAGCAGTTCTTC. Its protein is CASTRDRGNNEQFF.

The CDR3 sequence: CASSAPTGFYGYTF. The CDR3 region has the DNA TGCGCCAGCAGCGCCCCGACAGGATTCTATGGCTACACCTTC. The rearrangement links TRBV4-1 to TRBJ1-2; a weak D match, TRBD1 (6 bases). The CDR3 sequence is 14 residues long. Germline loops: CDR1 MGHRA, CDR2 YSYEKL. V gave up 5 bases and J gave up 4 bases, with 14 bases separating them.

J is TRBJ2-2 and V is TRBV4-1; D might be TRBD2 (5 bases). CDR1 MGHRA and CDR2 YSYEKL come from the germline V gene. Trimming cost V 0 bases and J 4 bases, with 9 bases left between them. The CDR3 has 15 residues. For the CDR3, the DNA is TGCGCCAGCAGCCAAGAGGGTGGGAGCACCGGGGAGCTGTTTTTT. It translates to CASSQEGGSTGELFF.

The chain joins TRBV28 to TRBJ2-3; 8 bases fit TRBD2. The CDR3 contains 18 residues. Looked up from germline, CDR1 is MDHEN and CDR2 is SYDVKM. J was trimmed by 1 base and V by 1 base; bases with no gene match: 10. The CDR3 coding sequence is TGTGCCAGCAGTTTATCCCCGGGACTAGGGTCGGGCACAGATACGCAGTATTTT. This encodes CASSLSPGLGSGTDTQYF.

The V call is TRBV6-4, the J call TRBJ1-1; D gene uncertain. This CDR3 has 14 residues. V dropped 6 bases and J dropped 6 bases, with 17 bases sitting between them. Germline V gene sequence: CDR1 MRHNA, CDR2 SNTAGT. The CDR3 region has the DNA TGTGCCAGCAGCCCGACTTCAGAGTTCGCTGAAGCTTTCTTT. It specifies CASSPTSEFAEAFF.

The chain employs TRBV6-6 and TRBJ1-5; 7 bases match TRBD1. Germline-derived CDR1 and CDR2 are MNHNY and SVGAGI (reference sequence). The J segment lost 3 bases and the V segment lost 4 bases, leaving 9 bases of the junction unmatched. CDR3 length equals 16 residues. The CDR3 sequence: CASSSRTGSANQPQHF. The CDR3 DNA is TGTGCCAGCAGTTCGCGGACAGGTTCCGCCAATCAGCCCCAGCATTTT.

The chain uses TRBV5-6 and TRBJ1-4; D uncertain. This CDR3 spans 12 amino acids. Trimming pared 7 bases from V and 6 bases from J, leaving 10 bases between. Looked up from germline, CDR1 is SGHDT and CDR2 is YYEEEE. The CDR3 reads CASGGGDEKLFF. In nucleotides, the CDR3 is TGTGCCAGCGGCGGCGGGGATGAAAAACTGTTTTTT. The full variable domain, rest sourced from reference TRBV5-6 and TRBJ1-4, is DAGVTQSPTHLIKTRGQQVTLRCSPKSGHDTVSWYQQALGQGPQFIFQYYEEEERQRGNFPDRFSGHQFPNYSSELNVNALLLGDSALYLCASGGGDEKLFFGSGTQLSVL.